These 32 T cell receptor beta chains came from one sample sequenced in a study of OX40 agonist ivuxolimab in advanced cancers. TCRdb keeps only in-frame clones here, not all; method: immunoSEQ multiplex PCR. The sample lists 70,000 to 95,000 clones, 70% to 90% occurring once. Material: CD4+ or CD8+ T cells sorted from blood, obtained in a trial of the OX40 agonist ivuxolimab. All receptors derive from an adult with an advanced solid tumor such as melanoma, head and neck, liver or kidney cancer.

The chain combines TRBV20-1 with TRBJ2-1, with unresolved D. Trimming removed 6 bases at V and 7 bases at J, with 10 bases between. The CDR3 contains 11 residues. Germline CDR1 DFQATT, CDR2 SNEGSKA (reference sequence). CDR3: CSALKHNEQFF. The CDR3 coding sequence is TGCAGTGCCCTGAAGCATAATGAGCAGTTCTTC.

The chain recombines TRBV19 with TRBJ2-2; D possibly corresponds to TRBD2 (6 bases). Germline V gives CDR1 LNHDA, CDR2 SQIVND (reference sequence). The CDR3 has 16 amino acids. Trimming removed 3 bases from V and 1 base from J, with 12 bases in between. Written as DNA, the CDR3 is TGTGCCAGTAGTATGCGCGGGGCCCGGAACACCGGGGAGCTGTTTTTT. Its protein is CASSMRGARNTGELFF.

The V gene is TRBV5-6, the J gene TRBJ1-2; possibly TRBD1 for D (5 bases). CDR3 size: 15 residues. The germline gives CDR1 SGHDT, CDR2 YYEEEE. The ends were cut back, 7 bases at V and 6 bases at J, with 22 bases in the middle. In DNA form, the CDR3 reads TGTGCCAGCGGGGGGTGGAGCCTTGCCCTTAATGGCTACACCTTC. Translated: CASGGWSLALNGYTF.

This sequence joins TRBV20-1 and TRBJ2-1; D is possibly TRBD2 (6 bases). In germline, CDR1 is DFQATT, CDR2 SNEGSKA (reference sequence). CDR3 length: 11 residues. The V end lost 4 bases, the J end lost 9 bases, and 10 bases lay between the germline ends. In nucleotides, the CDR3 is TGCAGTGCTACCAGGGAGGTTGAGCAGTTCTTC. Protein: CSATREVEQFF.

The rearrangement uses TRBV7-2 and TRBJ1-4; no definite D call. The V and J ends lost 5 bases and 10 bases respectively, with 20 bases between them. Germline CDR1 and CDR2: SGHTA and FQGNSA. The CDR3 is 15 amino acids. CDR3: CASSPWAGRVGKLFF. The DNA for the CDR3 is TGTGCCAGCAGCCCCTGGGCCGGCAGAGTAGGAAAACTGTTTTTT.

This chain links TRBV5-1 with TRBJ1-2; D remains ambiguous. V lost 0 bases and J lost 4, with 7 bases in between. The CDR3 has 13 residues. Per germline, CDR1 SGHRS and CDR2 YFSETQ. For the CDR3, the DNA is TGCGCCAGCAGCTTGGACGGGTCCTATGGCTACACCTTC. This encodes CASSLDGSYGYTF.

V is TRBV6-5 and J is TRBJ2-2; D is perhaps TRBD1 (5 bases). Trimming left V 6 bases short and J 1 base short, with 12 bases between. Germline V lookup: CDR1 MNHEY, CDR2 SVGAGI. The CDR3 is 15 amino acids. CDR3 DNA sequence: TGTGCCAGCAGGAAGGGGAACTTGAACACCGGGGAGCTGTTTTTT. Protein: CASRKGNLNTGELFF.

CDR3: CASSVGLGRADTQYF. CDR3 in DNA: TGTGCCAGCAGCGTAGGCCTTGGGAGGGCGGATACGCAGTATTTT. V is TRBV9 and J is TRBJ2-3, with 7 bases identical to TRBD2. J was trimmed by 6 bases and V by 0 bases; bases with no gene match: 7. Per the germline V gene, CDR1 is SGDLS and CDR2 is YYNGEE. The CDR3 is 15 amino acids.

The chain is built from TRBV2 and TRBJ1-5; TRBD1 might be the D (5 bases). Germline CDR1 and CDR2: SNHLY and FYNNEI. Trimming left V 6 bases short and J 2 bases short, with 14 bases between. The CDR3 is made up of 15 amino acids. Written as DNA, the CDR3 is TGTGCCAGCAGGTTGGGGGGGGAGGGCAATCAGCCCCAGCATTTT. Encoded protein: CASRLGGEGNQPQHF.

V and J are TRBV4-1 and TRBJ2-5; no reliable D call. In germline, CDR1 is MGHRA, CDR2 YSYEKL. The CDR3 runs 13 residues. The V and J ends lost 4 bases and 5 bases respectively, with 11 bases between them. This CDR3 reads CASSLTRAETQYF. CDR3 nucleotide sequence: TGCGCCAGCAGCCTCACAAGGGCGGAGACCCAGTACTTC.

This chain uses TRBV5-6 with TRBJ2-1; D is undetermined. Trimming took 2 bases from V and 6 from J, leaving 6 bases between them. Germline CDR1 and CDR2: SGHDT and YYEEEE. The CDR3 runs to 12 residues. This chain's CDR3 is CASSFLPNEQFF. The CDR3 DNA is TGTGCCAGCAGCTTTCTTCCCAATGAGCAGTTCTTC.

This clone was seen only a few times. The chain recombines TRBV6-4 with TRBJ2-3; D may correspond to TRBD1 or TRBD2 (5 bases each). The CDR3 extends over 18 amino acids. V was pared by 5 bases and J by 6 bases, with 27 bases between. Looked up from germline, CDR1 is MRHNA and CDR2 is SNTAGT. The CDR3 loop reads CASSPKFPGTPRPDTQYF. The CDR3 coding sequence is TGTGCCAGCAGTCCTAAGTTTCCTGGGACCCCACGCCCGGATACGCAGTATTTT.

The chain has TRBV7-9 and TRBJ2-5; D unclear. CDR1 and CDR2 from the germline V gene are SEHNR and FQNEAQ (reference sequence). V lost 5 bases and J 0 bases, leaving 10 bases between the germline ends. This CDR3 has 14 residues. The DNA for the CDR3 is TGTGCCAGCAGCCAAGGAACCTACCAAGAGACCCAGTACTTC. As protein: CASSQGTYQETQYF.

The chain uses TRBV5-1 and TRBJ1-4, with 7 bases identical to TRBD1. The germline V gene encodes CDR1 SGHRS and CDR2 YFSETQ. V was pared by 4 bases and J by 5 bases, with 8 bases of the junction left unmatched. The CDR3 length is 15 residues. The CDR3, as DNA: TGCGCCAGCAGCACTACAGGGGCGCCCAATGAAAAACTGTTTTTT. This gives the protein CASSTTGAPNEKLFF.

V gene TRBV5-1 combines with J gene TRBJ1-4; D not resolved. This CDR3 spans 15 amino acids. V lost 0 bases and J 3 bases, leaving 9 bases between the germline ends. Looked up from germline, CDR1 is SGHRS and CDR2 is YFSETQ. The CDR3 sequence: CASSLALQANEKLFF. CDR3 sequence (DNA): TGCGCCAGCAGCTTGGCCCTTCAGGCTAATGAAAAACTGTTTTTT. The full variable domain, in which reference TRBV5-1 and TRBJ1-4 provide the parts outside the CDR3, is KAGVTQTPRYLIKTRGQQVTLSCSPISGHRSVSWYQQTPGQGLQFLFEYFSETQRNKGNFPGRFSGRQFSNSRSEMNVSTLELGDSALYLCASSLALQANEKLFFGSGTQLSVL.

The chain has TRBV2 and TRBJ2-1, with a tentative D call TRBD2 (7 bases). The CDR3 is 15 residues long. Germline V CDR1 and CDR2: SNHLY, FYNNEI. V was cut by 1 base and J by 6 bases, with 13 bases left in between. In nucleotides, the CDR3 is TGTGCCAGCAGTGAAGGGAGGGGGGGACGCAATGAGCAGTTCTTC. Its translation: CASSEGRGGRNEQFF.

The chain carries TRBV7-2 and TRBJ1-5, with D hard to call. CDR1 is SGHTA, CDR2 FQGNSA, per germline. This CDR3 has 14 amino acids. The V end was cut by 5 bases, the J end by 6 bases, with 14 bases between. The CDR3 is CASSPRGRSQPQHF. CDR3 nucleotides: TGTGCCAGCAGCCCCCGGGGTCGAAGTCAGCCCCAGCATTTT.

As to this clone: Within the sample, other DNA sequences also encode this same CDR3. The gene calls are TRBV7-3 and TRBJ2-5; the D gene could be TRBD1 or TRBD2 (5 bases each). Germline CDR1 is SGHTA and CDR2 is FQGTGA. The CDR3 is 15 residues long. V was pared by 5 bases and J by 2 bases, with 15 bases between. CDR3 region: CASSLRPGPQETQYF. Here the CDR3 DNA reads TGTGCCAGCAGCCTAAGGCCGGGACCACAAGAGACCCAGTACTTC.

The V and J genes are TRBV2 and TRBJ1-4; D is unclear. CDR3 length: 15 amino acids. With 1 base removed from V and 2 bases from J, the gap between germline ends came to 8 bases. Germline V gene lookup returns CDR1 SNHLY and CDR2 FYNNEI. The CDR3 protein is CASSEVGGTNEKLFF. The CDR3 bases are TGTGCCAGCAGTGAAGTTGGAGGCACTAATGAAAAACTGTTTTTT.

This rearrangement joins TRBV6-5 to TRBJ1-2; D is possibly TRBD1 (5 bases). Germline V gives CDR1 MNHEY, CDR2 SVGAGI. Trimming left V 4 bases short and J 6 bases short, with 18 bases between. The length of the CDR3 is 15 residues. CDR3 sequence: CASSFIHDRPDGYTF. The CDR3 nucleotides are TGTGCCAGCAGTTTTATCCATGACAGACCAGATGGCTACACCTTC.

The gene calls are TRBV10-2 and TRBJ2-7; D is uncertain. This CDR3 region has 13 residues. Per the germline V gene, CDR1 is WSHSY and CDR2 is SAAADI. The V end was cut by 3 bases, the J end by 6 bases, with 12 bases between. CDR3 protein: CASSESRSGEQYF. CDR3 nucleotides: TGCGCCAGCAGTGAATCCAGGTCGGGCGAGCAGTACTTC.

This clone was seen just once. At the DNA level, this CDR3 is encoded by other sequences in the same sample as well. The V call is TRBV7-2, the J call TRBJ2-3, with D unresolved. V dropped 2 bases and J dropped 7 bases, with 4 bases sitting between them. The germline CDR1 and CDR2 sequences are SGHTA and FQGNSA. This CDR3 is 11 amino acids long. The CDR3 nucleotides read TGTGCCAGCAGCTTAAGTAATACGCAGTATTTT. Translating gives CASSLSNTQYF.

This clone was seen once. At one end, the junction sequence differs from germline, possibly due to a read error. This chain uses TRBV30 with TRBJ1-1; no firm D call. Germline values: CDR1 GTSNPN, CDR2 SVGIG (reference sequence). This CDR3 has 12 amino acids. CDR3 loop: CAWSQVSAEVFF. For the CDR3, the DNA is TGTGCCTGGAGCCAGGTTAGCGCTGAAGTTTTCTTT.

The chain carries TRBV10-3 and TRBJ2-7; D gene unclear. Germline V lookup: CDR1 ENHRY, CDR2 SYGVKD. The CDR3 sequence is 14 residues long. The V end was cut by 0 bases, the J end by 1 base, with 7 bases between. The CDR3 here is CAISESARSYEQYF. CDR3 sequence (DNA): TGTGCCATCAGTGAGTCAGCCCGATCCTACGAGCAGTACTTC.

V gene TRBV4-3 combines with J gene TRBJ1-2; possible D gene TRBD1, 6 bases. Germline loops: CDR1 LGHNA, CDR2 YSLEER. The CDR3 has 13 residues. V was cut by 0 bases and J by 7 bases, with 9 bases left in between. CDR3: CASSQDVGGGYTF. The CDR3 DNA follows: TGCGCCAGCAGCCAAGACGTAGGGGGTGGCTACACCTTC.

This clone was counted only a few times. V is TRBV9 and J is TRBJ1-1; no clear D. This CDR3 contains 16 residues. Germline V gives CDR1 SGDLS, CDR2 YYNGEE. Trimming removed 0 bases from V and 4 bases from J, with 16 bases in between. In nucleotides, the CDR3 is TGTGCCAGCAGCGTAGGGTCTTCTTATATGGGCACTGAAGCTTTCTTT. It yields the protein CASSVGSSYMGTEAFF. The variable domain in full, with the rest retrieved from reference TRBV9 and TRBJ1-1, is DSGVTQTPKHLITATGQRVTLRCSPRSGDLSVYWYQQSLDQGLQFLIQYYNGEERAKGNILERFSAQQFPDLHSELNLSSLELGDSALYFCASSVGSSYMGTEAFFGQGTRLTVV.

The rearrangement uses TRBV28 and TRBJ1-2, with a weak D call TRBD1 (6 bases). Germline V gene sequence: CDR1 MDHEN, CDR2 SYDVKM. Between the trimmed V and J ends, which lost 3 bases and 4 bases, there was a span of 15 bases. CDR3 length: 15 amino acids. The CDR3 DNA follows: TGTGCCAGCAGTTTCCCGGACAGTACGGGCTATGGCTACACCTTC. Translation gives CASSFPDSTGYGYTF.

CDR3 sequence reads: CASSFLTGGSTGELFF. The CDR3 region has the DNA TGCGCCAGCAGCTTCCTGACAGGGGGCTCCACCGGGGAGCTGTTTTTT. The genes are TRBV5-1 and TRBJ2-2; TRBD1 matches at 10 bases. CDR3 length equals 16 residues. Unmatched junction bases numbered 5, after V lost 2 bases and J lost 4 bases. Germline values: CDR1 SGHRS, CDR2 YFSETQ.

This chain joins TRBV6-5 and TRBJ1-2; D not resolved. Trimming left V 2 bases short and J 7 bases short, with 11 bases between. The CDR3 length is 13 residues. CDR1 is MNHEY and CDR2 is SVGAGI in the germline V gene. CDR3 region: CASSYVSAGGYTF. The CDR3 DNA is TGTGCCAGCAGTTACGTTTCGGCGGGTGGCTACACCTTC.

This clone was detected a few times. V and J are TRBV6-5 and TRBJ2-1; D uncertain. The CDR3 is 15 residues long. Trimming stripped 2 bases from V and 10 bases from J, with 18 bases between. The germline gives CDR1 MNHEY, CDR2 SVGAGI. The DNA for the CDR3 is TGTGCCAGCAGTTACGAAGGGTTCGGGTACGACGAGCAGTTCTTC. This sequence encodes CASSYEGFGYDEQFF.

The DNA of the CDR3 is TGTGCCAGTAGCCTCACAGGGAAAGTCTCCCAGCCCCAGCATTTT. This encodes CASSLTGKVSQPQHF. This chain joins TRBV19 and TRBJ1-5, with a tentative D call TRBD1 (6 bases). V was clipped by 6 bases and J by 7 bases, with 19 bases between them. CDR1 and CDR2 (germline): LNHDA, SQIVND (reference sequence). This CDR3 is built from 15 residues.

The chain carries TRBV6-5 and TRBJ2-7, with 9 bases matching TRBD1. In germline, CDR1 is MNHEY, CDR2 SVGAGI. V shed 2 bases, J shed 5 bases, and the junction held 7 bases outside the gene matches. There are 15 residues in the CDR3. CDR3 sequence: CASSYKKDRGDEQYF. In DNA, the CDR3 is TGTGCCAGCAGTTACAAAAAAGACAGGGGGGACGAGCAGTACTTC.